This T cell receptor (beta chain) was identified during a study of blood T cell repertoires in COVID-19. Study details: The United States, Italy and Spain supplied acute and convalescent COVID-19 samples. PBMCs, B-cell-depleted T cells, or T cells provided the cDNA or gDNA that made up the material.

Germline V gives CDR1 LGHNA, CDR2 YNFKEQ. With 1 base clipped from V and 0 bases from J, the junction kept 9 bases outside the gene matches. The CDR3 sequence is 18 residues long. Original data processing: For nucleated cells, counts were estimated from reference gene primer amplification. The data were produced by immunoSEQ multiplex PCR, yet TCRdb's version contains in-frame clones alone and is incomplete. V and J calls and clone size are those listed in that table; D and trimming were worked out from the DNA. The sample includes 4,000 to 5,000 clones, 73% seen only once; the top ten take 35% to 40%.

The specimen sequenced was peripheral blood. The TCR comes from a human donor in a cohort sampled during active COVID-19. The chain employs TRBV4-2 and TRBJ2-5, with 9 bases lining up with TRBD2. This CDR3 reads CASSQGGSWTSDQETQYF. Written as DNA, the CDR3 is TGTGCCAGCAGCCAAGGCGGCAGCTGGACTAGCGACCAAGAGACCCAGTACTTC.